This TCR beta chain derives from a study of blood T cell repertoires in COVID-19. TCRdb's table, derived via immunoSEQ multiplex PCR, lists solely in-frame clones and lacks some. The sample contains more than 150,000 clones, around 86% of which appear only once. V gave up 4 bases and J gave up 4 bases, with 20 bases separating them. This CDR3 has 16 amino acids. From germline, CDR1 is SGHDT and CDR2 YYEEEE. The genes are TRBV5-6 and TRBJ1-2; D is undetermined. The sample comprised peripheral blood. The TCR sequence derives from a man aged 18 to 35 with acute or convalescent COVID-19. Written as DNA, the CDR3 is TGTGCCAGCAGCGGGGTGGGAGGCGAGGCCATCTATGGCTACACCTTC. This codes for CASSGVGGEAIYGYTF.